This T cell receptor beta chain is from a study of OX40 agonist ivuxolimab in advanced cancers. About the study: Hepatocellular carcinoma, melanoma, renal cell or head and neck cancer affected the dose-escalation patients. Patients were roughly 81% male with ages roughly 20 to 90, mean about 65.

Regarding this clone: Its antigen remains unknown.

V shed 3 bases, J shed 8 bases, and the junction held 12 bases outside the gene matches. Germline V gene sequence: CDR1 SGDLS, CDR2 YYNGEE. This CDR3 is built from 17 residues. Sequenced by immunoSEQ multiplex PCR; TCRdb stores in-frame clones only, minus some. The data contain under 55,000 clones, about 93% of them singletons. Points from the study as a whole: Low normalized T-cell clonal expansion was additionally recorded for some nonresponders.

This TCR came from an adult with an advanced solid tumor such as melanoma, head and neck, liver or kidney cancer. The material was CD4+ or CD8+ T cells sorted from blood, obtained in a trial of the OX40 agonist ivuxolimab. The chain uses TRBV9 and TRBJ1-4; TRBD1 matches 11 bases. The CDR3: CASSAGQGAMQDEKLFF. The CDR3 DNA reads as TGTGCCAGCAGCGCCGGACAGGGGGCAATGCAGGACGAAAAACTGTTTTTT. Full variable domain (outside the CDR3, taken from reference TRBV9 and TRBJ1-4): DSGVTQTPKHLITATGQRVTLRCSPRSGDLSVYWYQQSLDQGLQFLIQYYNGEERAKGNILERFSAQQFPDLHSELNLSSLELGDSALYFCASSAGQGAMQDEKLFFGSGTQLSVL.